This TCR beta chain was captured in a study of memory CD4+ T cells and cytomegalovirus serostatus. Across the study: This sample comes from healthy Belgian adults, about 10 CMV seropositive, some 22 seronegative. Findings and caveats of the study: CD4+ memory repertoires contained about 40% of the roughly 150 reported CMV TCRbeta sequences.

In the original processing: After removing out-of-frame reads, 2 million to 2.5 million distinct TCRbeta sequences remained. TCRdb's copy holds only in-frame clones and misses some; the assay was immunoSEQ multiplex PCR. The V and J calls and clone size come from that table; D and trimming were worked out from the DNA. In the table there are 70,000 to 95,000 clones, 65% to 85% of which are singletons. Single viable CD3+CD4+CD8-CD45RO+ cells were sorted as the memory CD4+ T cells. About this clone itself: Its antigen is currently unknown.

The CDR3 has 17 amino acids. Germline CDR1 is SGHRS and CDR2 is YFSETQ. Losses at the gene ends were 2 bases for V and 0 bases for J; bases not matched to a gene: 7. The J gene is TRBJ2-7, the V gene TRBV5-1; TRBD2 matches 11 bases. Sequencing was done on a sample of memory CD4+ T cells from blood. The receptor comes from an adult in good health and CMV-seronegative. The CDR3, as DNA: TGCGCCAGCAGCTTTCGGACTAGCGGGTCGCACTCCTACGAGCAGTACTTC. This encodes CASSFRTSGSHSYEQYF.